The 29 T cell receptor beta chains listed next were all sequenced from one sample in a study of PD-1 blockade in classical Hodgkin lymphoma. The assay was immunoSEQ multiplex PCR, and TCRdb's table has in-frame clones only and misses some. The sample has 55,000 to 60,000 clones, more than 85% seen once. Relapses following autologous stem cell transplantation were seen in all patients, with brentuximab vedotin exposure varying. Here the sequenced sample was peripheral blood mononuclear cells (PBMCs), taken before the second cycle of nivolumab. These receptors were collected from a human donor with classical Hodgkin lymphoma.

The V and J genes are TRBV5-5 and TRBJ2-7, with TRBD1 matching over 7 bases. V trimming: 4 bases; J trimming: 0 bases; junction bases outside the gene matches: 1. CDR3 length: 13 amino acids. CDR1 and CDR2 (germline): SGHKS, YYEKEE (reference sequence). CDR3 loop: CASSPGGSYEQYF. CDR3 DNA sequence: TGTGCCAGCAGCCCAGGGGGCTCCTACGAGCAGTACTTC.

The chain uses TRBV4-1 and TRBJ2-1, with 9 bases identical to TRBD2. Losses at the gene ends were 0 bases for V and 4 bases for J; bases not matched to a gene: 10. The CDR3 consists of 18 residues. The germline V gene has CDR1 MGHRA and CDR2 YSYEKL. DNA of the CDR3: TGCGCCAGCAGCCAAGATGTGATGGCGGGGGGGTCATACAATGAGCAGTTCTTC. Its translation: CASSQDVMAGGSYNEQFF.

CDR3 in amino acids: CASSVRTSGGIETQYF. The CDR3 nucleotides read TGTGCCAGCAGCGTACGGACTAGCGGGGGGATAGAGACCCAGTACTTC. The chain couples TRBV9 to TRBJ2-5; 14 bases fit TRBD2. Germline V gene sequence: CDR1 SGDLS, CDR2 YYNGEE. This CDR3 has 16 amino acids. The V and J ends lost 1 base and 4 bases, in that order; junction bases with no gene match: 3.

This clone was counted once. CDR3 residues: CASSSGTFFNSPLHF. The CDR3 nucleotides read TGTGCCAGCAGCTCCGGGACATTTTTCAATTCACCCCTCCACTTT. This rearrangement joins TRBV7-9 to TRBJ1-6, with a weak D call TRBD1 (6 bases). CDR1 is SEHNR and CDR2 is FQNEAQ in the germline V gene (reference sequence). The CDR3 spans 15 residues. The V end lost 4 bases, the J end lost 7 bases, and 14 bases lay between the germline ends.

The chain has TRBV7-9 and TRBJ2-3, with 10 positions matching TRBD2. The CDR3 is 18 amino acids. V shed 6 bases and J 0 bases; nucleotides not matched to a gene: 12. CDR1 SEHNR and CDR2 FQNEAQ come from the germline V gene (reference sequence). The CDR3 loop reads CASRPLAGEEPSTDTQYF. The CDR3 DNA sequence: TGTGCCAGCAGGCCCCTAGCGGGAGAGGAACCTAGCACAGATACGCAGTATTTT. Full variable domain (remainder filled in from reference TRBV7-9 and TRBJ2-3): DTGVSQNPRHKITKRGQNVTFRCDPISEHNRLYWYRQTLGQGPEFLTYFQNEAQLEKSRLLSDRFSAERPKGSFSTLEIQRTEQGDSAMYLCASRPLAGEEPSTDTQYFGPGTRLTVL.

The V gene is TRBV6-5, the J gene TRBJ2-7, with D possibly TRBD2 on 6 matching bases. CDR1 and CDR2 (germline): MNHEY, SVGAGI. The CDR3 runs to 15 residues. V was cut by 2 bases and J by 2 bases, with 13 bases left in between. The CDR3 reads CASSYEVAAPYEQYF. The CDR3 DNA sequence: TGTGCCAGCAGTTACGAGGTAGCGGCCCCCTACGAGCAGTACTTC.

The genes are TRBV28 and TRBJ2-4; D is unresolved. In germline, CDR1 is MDHEN, CDR2 SYDVKM. The CDR3 consists of 13 residues. V shed 8 bases and J shed 11 bases, with 19 bases lying between them. In DNA, the CDR3 is TGTGCCAGCTCTTACAGTTTGGCGGAAGTTCAGTACTTC. It yields the protein CASSYSLAEVQYF.

V usage is TRBV19 and J usage is TRBJ1-1; D unclear. V lost 9 bases and J 0 bases, leaving 17 bases between the germline ends. Looked up from germline, CDR1 is LNHDA and CDR2 is SQIVND (reference sequence). CDR3 length: 15 amino acids. The CDR3 DNA follows: TGTGCCAGCGACCCCTACGGACGGATGAACACTGAAGCTTTCTTT. It translates to CASDPYGRMNTEAFF.

The rearrangement links TRBV10-2 to TRBJ2-7; D unclear. In germline, CDR1 is WSHSY, CDR2 SAAADI. The ends were cut back, 6 bases at V and 3 bases at J, with 9 bases in the middle. The CDR3 runs to 12 residues. This CDR3 is CASRAPDYEQYF. The DNA for the CDR3 is TGCGCCAGCAGGGCCCCGGACTACGAGCAGTACTTC.

The chain has TRBV2 and TRBJ2-5; 11 bases match TRBD2. The V gene end was trimmed by 9 bases and the J gene end by 5 bases; junction bases not matched to a gene: 5. The CDR3 covers 13 residues. Germline V gene lookup returns CDR1 SNHLY and CDR2 FYNNEI. Written as DNA, the CDR3 is TGTGCCAGGAGACTAGCGGGACGGGAGACCCAGTACTTC. Encoded protein: CARRLAGRETQYF.

The chain combines TRBV4-3 with TRBJ2-2; 8 bases align to TRBD2. This CDR3 is 16 amino acids long. Germline V CDR1 and CDR2: LGHNA, YSLEER. V was pared by 0 bases and J by 3 bases, with 3 bases of the junction left unmatched. This chain's CDR3 is CASSQDGLADTGELFF. CDR3 DNA sequence: TGCGCCAGCAGCCAAGATGGACTAGCTGACACCGGGGAGCTGTTTTTT.

This chain links TRBV5-1 with TRBJ2-7; TRBD2 matches 11 bases. The V gene's germline CDR1 is SGHRS and CDR2 YFSETQ. The CDR3 runs to 15 residues. V gave up 7 bases and J gave up 0 bases; unmatched junction bases: 6. CDR3 sequence: CASSQTSGVSYEQYF. CDR3 in DNA: TGCGCCAGCTCCCAGACTAGCGGGGTCTCCTACGAGCAGTACTTC.

This clone was seen just once. The rearrangement uses TRBV14 and TRBJ2-1; 13 positions match TRBD2. There are 20 residues in the CDR3. Germline loops: CDR1 SGHDN, CDR2 FVKESK. J gave up 0 bases and V 5 bases, and 13 bases lay outside the gene matches. The DNA for the CDR3 is TGTGCCAGCAGCTTCCACTTCGGGACTAGCGGGGCGAGCTCCTACAATGAGCAGTTCTTC. Translating it yields CASSFHFGTSGASSYNEQFF.

The V and J genes are TRBV7-3 and TRBJ1-6, with 7 positions matching TRBD1. Germline trimming cut 4 bases from V and 7 bases from J; bases unmatched to any gene: 4. Germline lookup yields CDR1 SGHTA and CDR2 FQGTGA. The CDR3 is made up of 14 amino acids. The CDR3 sequence is CASSSRGFNSPLHF. CDR3 coding DNA: TGTGCCAGCAGCTCCAGGGGGTTCAATTCACCCCTCCACTTT.

V gene TRBV7-2 combines with J gene TRBJ1-1; 7 nucleotides line up with TRBD1. This CDR3 region has 16 residues. J was trimmed by 7 bases and V by 0 bases; bases with no gene match: 11. Germline V gene lookup returns CDR1 SGHTA and CDR2 FQGNSA. CDR3 sequence reads: CASSLATGRGDREAFF. CDR3 nucleotides: TGTGCCAGCAGCTTAGCGACAGGGAGAGGCGACCGTGAAGCTTTCTTT.

This chain connects TRBV14 to TRBJ2-7; a weak D match, TRBD2 (6 bases). Trimming removed 4 bases at V and 2 bases at J, with 12 bases between. The CDR3 length is 14 residues. Looked up from germline, CDR1 is SGHDN and CDR2 is FVKESK. The CDR3, as DNA: TGTGCCAGCAGCCTCGGGACTCCTGCCTACGAGCAGTACTTC. Translating it yields CASSLGTPAYEQYF. The full variable domain, in which reference TRBV14 and TRBJ2-7 provide the parts outside the CDR3, is EAGVTQFPSHSVIEKGQTVTLRCDPISGHDNLYWYRRVMGKEIKFLLHFVKESKQDESGMPNNRFLAERTGGTYSTLKVQPAELEDSGVYFCASSLGTPAYEQYFGPGTRLTVT.

This clone came up once. Relative to the germline gene, one junction end is altered; a read error may explain this. The chain couples TRBV6-6 to TRBJ2-5, with 7 bases fitting TRBD1. Germline V lookup: CDR1 MNHNY, CDR2 SVGAGI (reference sequence). The CDR3 loop spans 13 amino acids. The CDR3 nucleotides are TGTGCCAGCAGTCCCGGGACAGAAGAGACCCAGCACTTC. Its protein is CASSPGTEETQHF.

The chain couples TRBV30 to TRBJ2-7, with D possibly being TRBD1 (6 bases). Germline-derived CDR1 and CDR2 are GTSNPN and SVGIG (reference sequence). The CDR3 is 17 amino acids. The V end was cut by 0 bases, the J end by 5 bases, with 23 bases between. The CDR3 region has the DNA TGTGCCTGGAGTGTACTCTTATTCCAGGGGAGCCGCCACGAGCAGTACTTC. It is translated as CAWSVLLFQGSRHEQYF.

V and J are TRBV6-6 and TRBJ2-5, with D unresolved. V shed 7 bases and J shed 5 bases, with 20 bases lying between them. Germline CDR1 MNHNY, CDR2 SVGAGI (reference sequence). The length of the CDR3 is 15 residues. The DNA for the CDR3 is TGTGCCAGCAAAGATATAGTACACAGAGAGGAGACCCAGTACTTC. Its translation: CASKDIVHREETQYF.

This clone was seen a handful of times. This chain connects TRBV11-2 to TRBJ1-5; D is unresolved. Germline V gene data show CDR1 as SGHAT and CDR2 as FQNNGV. The CDR3 is 12 amino acids. V dropped 1 base and J dropped 9 bases, with 7 bases sitting between them. The CDR3 spells CASSLASGPQHF. CDR3 DNA: TGTGCCAGCAGCTTAGCCTCCGGGCCCCAGCATTTT.

V and J are TRBV7-6 and TRBJ2-1, with TRBD2 matching 8 bases. The CDR3 extends over 15 amino acids. CDR1 SGHVS and CDR2 FNYEAQ come from the germline V gene. V dropped 1 base and J dropped 5; count of bases not matched to a gene: 4. DNA for the CDR3: TGTGCCAGCAGCTTAGGTAGCGGGGAAAACAATGAGCAGTTCTTC. Its translation: CASSLGSGENNEQFF.

This chain uses TRBV10-3 with TRBJ1-6, with D possibly TRBD1 on 6 matching bases. This CDR3 is 15 amino acids long. V was pared by 4 bases and J by 10 bases, with 17 bases between. CDR1 and CDR2 (germline): ENHRY, SYGVKD. The CDR3 DNA sequence: TGTGCCATCAGTGCCACGGGGGGGGGCGGCTCACCCCTCCACTTT. Its protein is CAISATGGGGSPLHF.

V gene TRBV7-9 combines with J gene TRBJ2-5, with D possibly being TRBD1 (7 bases). Germline V gene data show CDR1 as SEHNR and CDR2 as FQNEAQ (reference sequence). The CDR3 totals 14 residues. V was cut by 3 bases and J by 4 bases, with 12 bases left in between. The DNA of the CDR3 is TGTGCCAGCAGCTTCGGTCAGGGGGGAGAGACCCAGTACTTC. Translating gives CASSFGQGGETQYF. The whole variable domain, remainder taken from reference TRBV7-9 and TRBJ2-5, is DTGVSQNPRHKITKRGQNVTFRCDPISEHNRLYWYRQTLGQGPEFLTYFQNEAQLEKSRLLSDRFSAERPKGSFSTLEIQRTEQGDSAMYLCASSFGQGGETQYFGPGTRLLVL.

The V gene is TRBV28, the J gene TRBJ2-2, with D perhaps matching TRBD2 (6 bases). Germline V gene lookup returns CDR1 MDHEN and CDR2 SYDVKM. Trimming cost V 5 bases and J 2 bases, with 12 bases left between them. The CDR3 is made up of 15 amino acids. CDR3 bases: TGTGCCAGCAGTCCAAGGGACTCAAACACCGGGGAGCTGTTTTTT. Translated, it gives CASSPRDSNTGELFF.

This clone was recorded once. The chain uses TRBV21-1 and TRBJ1-6. TRBV21-1 is recorded as a pseudogene. The CDR3 is 17 amino acids. The DNA for the CDR3 is TGTGCCAGCAGCTTACTCCGGGACGGAGCCTATAATTCACCCCTCCACTTT. Translated: CASSLLRDGAYNSPLHF.

The CDR3 DNA reads TGTGCCAGCTCTCAACCGGGACAGGGGCTCATGAACACTGAAGCTTTCTTT. This sequence encodes CASSQPGQGLMNTEAFF. V usage is TRBV18 and J usage is TRBJ1-1; 10 nucleotides agree with TRBD1. The CDR3 runs to 17 residues. V shed 6 bases, J shed 0 bases, and the junction held 10 bases outside the gene matches. The V gene's germline CDR1 is KGHSH and CDR2 LQKENI.

The CDR3 sequence is CASSEGVEQYF. Written as DNA, the CDR3 is TGTGCCAGCAGCGAAGGGGTCGAGCAGTACTTC. The rearrangement joins TRBV5-6 to TRBJ2-7, with D possibly being TRBD1 (5 bases). Germline-derived CDR1 and CDR2 are SGHDT and YYEEEE. V lost 4 bases and J lost 6, with 8 bases in between. The CDR3 consists of 11 residues.

This chain links TRBV6-1 with TRBJ1-1; TRBD1 matches 9 bases. The germline gives CDR1 MNHNS, CDR2 SASEGT. The CDR3 runs to 14 residues. V lost 5 bases and J lost 5; bases outside the gene matches: 6. In DNA, the CDR3 is TGTGCCAGCAGTCCGACAGGGGGAAGGACTGAAGCTTTCTTT. It encodes CASSPTGGRTEAFF.

There are a few counts of this clone. V usage is TRBV18 and J usage is TRBJ1-1, with D unresolved. V was clipped by 6 bases and J by 0 bases, with 8 bases between them. The CDR3 covers 13 residues. CDR1 KGHSH and CDR2 LQKENI come from the germline V gene. The CDR3 bases are TGTGCCAGCTCCCCAACTGTGAACACTGAAGCTTTCTTT. It is translated as CASSPTVNTEAFF.